This T cell receptor (beta chain) was documented in a study of blood T cells in healthy people across ages. V was pared by 3 bases and J by 0 bases, with 2 bases of the junction left unmatched. CDR1 ENHRY and CDR2 SYGVKD come from the germline V gene. CDR3 size: 15 residues. A second PCR, run for roughly 6 to 11 cycles, used a sample-barcoded 5' primer plus a J-beta primer mix. A template-switch adaptor containing 12 random nucleotides labeled each cDNA molecule. A single record per CDR3 protein comes from TCRdb applying MiXCR to the 5' RACE reads. Of approximately 360,000 distinct CDR3 sequences in the sample, approximately 47% were seen once. Study findings and constraints: Age showed a roughly linear inverse relationship with TCR beta diversity per million T cells. Estimates of total diversity, which came from one million sequenced T cells, were considered to be underestimates.

Drawn from each donor were 8.5 to 10 milliliters of peripheral blood. Notes on this clonotype: Its antigen is still unknown.

The sample taken for sequencing was blood. The chain is built from TRBV10-3 and TRBJ2-1; 7 bases are a match to TRBD1. The clonotype comes from a man between 60 and 75 years old in good health. CDR3 residues: CAISEGGFSYNEQFF. The DNA for the CDR3 is TGTGCCATCAGTGAAGGGGGCTTCTCCTACAATGAGCAGTTCTTC.